This T cell receptor (beta chain) originates from a study of shared clonotypes between healthy human individuals. CD45RO-negative CD8 cells positively selected for CCR7 made up the naive population, which excluded terminally differentiated effector memory CD45RA+ cells. The CDR3 consists of 15 residues. V was clipped by 5 bases and J by 1 base, with 12 bases between them. Germline V gene lookup returns CDR1 SEHNR and CDR2 FQNEAQ (reference sequence). Genomic DNA of every subset was divided equally among multiple immunoSEQ plates. Generated by immunoSEQ multiplex PCR, the TCRdb table keeps only in-frame clones and is missing some. The sample includes about 1.9 million clones, roughly 95% seen only once; the top ten take about 1.7%.

This sequence originates from a man aged 18 to 35 in good health. Some clones in this sample may be carry-over from other donors' samples. Sequenced sample: naive CD8+ T cells from PBMCs. The V call is TRBV7-9, the J call TRBJ2-4; unclear D gene. CDR3 protein: CASSPALGAKNIQYF. The CDR3 DNA reads TGTGCCAGCAGCCCTGCTTTAGGGGCCAAAAACATTCAGTACTTC.